A selection of T cell receptor beta chains follows, all from one sample in a study of blood T cell repertoires in COVID-19. TCRdb's copy holds only in-frame clones and misses some; the assay was immunoSEQ multiplex PCR. The table includes approximately 250,000 clones, 91% detected once. The material sequenced was PBMCs or T cells enriched from blood (not recorded which). The receptors stem from a man in his forties who had been exposed to COVID-19. Each CDR3 is given with its conserved first and last residue. The order of the fields is D gene, V gene, J gene, clone size, CDR3 protein, CDR3 DNA. The D gene is left open where the match is weak. Clone sizes are given selectively: once, few, many, or a class where the clone is expanded.

D gene: TRBD1
V gene: TRBV18
J gene: TRBJ1-2
clone size: -
CDR3 protein: CASSPRRDSPYGYTF
CDR3 DNA: TGTGCCAGCTCACCGCGGCGGGACAGCCCCTATGGCTACACCTTC

D gene: TRBD1
V gene: TRBV7-9
J gene: TRBJ2-5
clone size: -
CDR3 protein: CASSDRTGTETQYF
CDR3 DNA: TGTGCCAGCAGCGATCGGACAGGGACCGAGACCCAGTACTTC

D gene: TRBD1
V gene: TRBV27
J gene: TRBJ1-5
clone size: -
CDR3 protein: CASSPTGDRNQPQHF
CDR3 DNA: TGTGCCAGCAGCCCCACAGGGGATCGAAATCAGCCCCAGCATTTT

D gene: -
V gene: TRBV29-1
J gene: TRBJ2-7
clone size: -
CDR3 protein: CSVRSRRVDEQYF
CDR3 DNA: TGCAGCGTTAGGTCCCGTCGGGTAGACGAGCAGTACTTC

D gene: TRBD1
V gene: TRBV6-6
J gene: TRBJ2-1
clone size: -
CDR3 protein: CASGGDRAYNEQFF
CDR3 DNA: TGTGCCAGCGGAGGGGACAGGGCCTACAATGAGCAGTTCTTC

D gene: -
V gene: TRBV5-6
J gene: TRBJ1-4
clone size: -
CDR3 protein: CASSSIGTGPENEKLFF
CDR3 DNA: TGTGCCAGCAGCTCAATCGGCACAGGGCCGGAGAATGAAAAACTGTTTTTT

D gene: -
V gene: TRBV28
J gene: TRBJ2-5
clone size: -
CDR3 protein: CASSLTGIPQTSETQYF
CDR3 DNA: TGTGCCAGCAGTTTAACAGGGATACCGCAGACCAGCGAGACCCAGTACTTC

D gene: TRBD1
V gene: TRBV4-1
J gene: TRBJ2-1
clone size: -
CDR3 protein: CASSQTQGAYNEQFF
CDR3 DNA: TGCGCCAGCAGCCAGACCCAGGGGGCCTACAATGAGCAGTTCTTC

D gene: TRBD1
V gene: TRBV2
J gene: TRBJ1-6
clone size: -
CDR3 protein: CASSGDRDRVSSYNSPLHF
CDR3 DNA: TGTGCCAGCAGTGGGGACCGGGACAGGGTCAGCTCCTATAATTCACCCCTCCACTTT

D gene: -
V gene: TRBV7-9
J gene: TRBJ2-7
clone size: -
CDR3 protein: CASSVEADYEQYF
CDR3 DNA: TGTGCCAGCAGCGTCGAGGCGGATTACGAGCAGTACTTC

D gene: TRBD1
V gene: TRBV6-5
J gene: TRBJ2-5
clone size: -
CDR3 protein: CASSRTGLQETQYF
CDR3 DNA: TGTGCCAGCAGTCGGACAGGCCTCCAAGAGACCCAGTACTTC

D gene: TRBD1
V gene: TRBV10-3
J gene: TRBJ1-1
clone size: -
CDR3 protein: CAITSDRGDTEAFF
CDR3 DNA: TGTGCCATCACTTCGGACAGGGGGGACACTGAAGCTTTCTTT

D gene: -
V gene: TRBV27
J gene: TRBJ2-7
clone size: -
CDR3 protein: CASRGPGRGPSYEQYF
CDR3 DNA: TGTGCCAGCAGGGGCCCGGGCAGGGGCCCCTCCTACGAGCAGTACTTC

D gene: -
V gene: TRBV29-1
J gene: TRBJ2-7
clone size: -
CDR3 protein: CSVEAPPMAGWKGEQYF
CDR3 DNA: TGCAGCGTTGAAGCTCCCCCAATGGCAGGGTGGAAGGGCGAGCAGTACTTC

D gene: TRBD1
V gene: TRBV12-5
J gene: TRBJ1-3
clone size: -
CDR3 protein: CASGFNPGQGVSGNTIYF
CDR3 DNA: TGTGCTAGTGGTTTTAACCCGGGACAGGGAGTGAGCGGAAACACCATATATTTT

D gene: TRBD1
V gene: TRBV27
J gene: TRBJ2-7
clone size: -
CDR3 protein: CASRQGAVTYEQYF
CDR3 DNA: TGTGCCAGCCGGCAGGGGGCGGTTACCTACGAGCAGTACTTC

D gene: TRBD2
V gene: TRBV5-1
J gene: TRBJ2-7
clone size: -
CDR3 protein: CASSQTSGSNYEQYF
CDR3 DNA: TGCGCCAGCAGCCAAACTAGCGGATCGAACTACGAGCAGTACTTC

D gene: -
V gene: TRBV4-1
J gene: TRBJ2-7
clone size: -
CDR3 protein: CASSQDPRRAPNEQYF
CDR3 DNA: TGCGCCAGCAGCCAAGATCCGCGCAGGGCACCTAACGAGCAGTACTTC

D gene: -
V gene: TRBV2
J gene: TRBJ1-1
clone size: -
CDR3 protein: CATLGGRRNTEAFF
CDR3 DNA: TGTGCCACACTGGGGGGGAGGAGGAACACTGAAGCTTTCTTT

D gene: -
V gene: TRBV11-2
J gene: TRBJ1-6
clone size: -
CDR3 protein: CASSLHYNSPLHF
CDR3 DNA: TGTGCCAGCAGCTTACACTATAATTCACCCCTCCACTTT

D gene: TRBD1
V gene: TRBV7-9
J gene: TRBJ1-1
clone size: -
CDR3 protein: CASSLGTGSREAFF
CDR3 DNA: TGTGCCAGCAGCCTCGGGACAGGGAGCAGAGAAGCTTTCTTT

D gene: TRBD2
V gene: TRBV5-1
J gene: TRBJ2-3
clone size: -
CDR3 protein: CASSSGLAGSTDTQYF
CDR3 DNA: TGCGCCAGCAGCTCGGGACTAGCGGGCAGCACAGATACGCAGTATTTT

D gene: TRBD1
V gene: TRBV6-4
J gene: TRBJ1-2
clone size: -
CDR3 protein: CASSDGTGDNYGYTF
CDR3 DNA: TGTGCCAGCAGTGACGGGACAGGGGATAACTATGGCTACACCTTC

D gene: TRBD1
V gene: TRBV29-1
J gene: TRBJ2-1
clone size: few
CDR3 protein: CSVRQGDYNEQFF
CDR3 DNA: TGCAGCGTTCGACAGGGGGACTACAATGAGCAGTTCTTC

D gene: TRBD1
V gene: TRBV27
J gene: TRBJ2-7
clone size: -
CDR3 protein: CASSIGTGLSYEQYF
CDR3 DNA: TGTGCCAGCAGTATCGGGACAGGTTTGTCCTACGAGCAGTACTTC

D gene: TRBD1
V gene: TRBV30
J gene: TRBJ2-7
clone size: few
CDR3 protein: CAWSTGGHYYEQYF
CDR3 DNA: TGTGCCTGGAGCACAGGGGGTCATTACTACGAGCAGTACTTC

D gene: -
V gene: TRBV9
J gene: TRBJ1-2
clone size: -
CDR3 protein: CASSVNRDSYTF
CDR3 DNA: TGTGCCAGCAGCGTGAACAGGGATAGCTACACCTTC

D gene: -
V gene: TRBV18
J gene: TRBJ1-3
clone size: -
CDR3 protein: CASSPGAGGNTIYF
CDR3 DNA: TGTGCCAGCTCACCAGGGGCCGGCGGAAACACCATATATTTT

D gene: -
V gene: TRBV7-9
J gene: TRBJ2-1
clone size: -
CDR3 protein: CASSLGGPRSYNEQFF
CDR3 DNA: TGTGCCAGCAGCTTAGGGGGCCCTAGGTCCTACAATGAGCAGTTCTTC

D gene: -
V gene: TRBV19
J gene: TRBJ1-2
clone size: -
CDR3 protein: CASSIGRGHGYTF
CDR3 DNA: TGTGCCAGTAGTATAGGTAGGGGCCATGGCTACACCTTC

D gene: TRBD1
V gene: TRBV5-1
J gene: TRBJ2-7
clone size: -
CDR3 protein: CASSLEWTGAIYEQYF
CDR3 DNA: TGCGCCAGCAGCTTGGAGTGGACAGGGGCAATTTACGAGCAGTACTTC

D gene: -
V gene: TRBV6-5
J gene: TRBJ1-1
clone size: -
CDR3 protein: CASSNGGAGTEAFF
CDR3 DNA: TGTGCCAGCAGCAATGGCGGGGCGGGAACTGAAGCTTTCTTT

D gene: -
V gene: TRBV19
J gene: TRBJ2-3
clone size: -
CDR3 protein: CATQLTGFSGDTQYF
CDR3 DNA: TGTGCCACCCAATTGACCGGCTTCTCAGGGGATACGCAGTATTTT